The next 5 T cell receptor beta chains were all read from a single sample in a study of identical twins. One entry per CDR3 protein results from TCRdb running MiXCR on the 5' RACE reads. The sample contains some 1,700,000 distinct CDR3 sequences, around 33% of which appear only once. The sequencing sample was made of cord blood. These TCRs come from a newborn girl in good health.

The table lists this clonotype with a few counts. J is TRBJ2-1 and V is TRBV20-1, with D possibly TRBD2 on 7 matching bases. Between the trimmed V and J ends, which lost 6 bases and 4 bases, there was a span of 22 bases. The CDR3 extends over 16 amino acids. Germline V gene data show CDR1 as DFQATT and CDR2 as SNEGSKA (reference sequence). This CDR3 is CSAPKAAGALYNEQFF. In nucleotides, the CDR3 is TGCAGTGCCCCGAAGGCGGCGGGGGCCTTATACAATGAGCAGTTCTTC.

This clonotype turned up a few times. The rearrangement joins TRBV4-2 to TRBJ2-3, with 8 bases identical to TRBD2. Germline-derived CDR1 and CDR2 are LGHNA and YNFKEQ. Trimming at V came to 0 bases and at J to 0 bases, leaving 8 bases not matched to a gene. The CDR3 sequence is 18 residues long. The CDR3 coding sequence is TGTGCCAGCAGCCAAGAGGGAGCGGGGGCGACTAGCACAGATACGCAGTATTTT. This gives the protein CASSQEGAGATSTDTQYF.

This clonotype appeared a few times. J is TRBJ1-2 and V is TRBV20-1; perhaps TRBD1 as D (5 bases). This CDR3 is built from 17 residues. CDR1 is DFQATT, CDR2 SNEGSKA, per germline (reference sequence). V was pared by 6 bases and J by 0 bases, with 23 bases between. The CDR3 here is CSALPGPIVQANYGYTF. CDR3 sequence (DNA): TGCAGTGCCCTCCCAGGGCCCATTGTCCAAGCTAACTATGGCTACACCTTC.

There are many counts of this clonotype. The chain uses TRBV28 and TRBJ2-5, with D possibly being TRBD1 (6 bases). Germline CDR1 MDHEN, CDR2 SYDVKM. This CDR3 spans 15 amino acids. V was trimmed by 5 bases and J by 2 bases, leaving 15 bases between them. The CDR3 loop reads CASSTQGSTQETQYF. CDR3 DNA: TGTGCCAGCAGTACACAGGGCTCAACACAAGAGACCCAGTACTTC.

This CDR3 is CSARDETYREQYF. The CDR3 DNA reads as TGCAGTGCTAGAGATGAGACTTATAGGGAGCAGTACTTC. This chain uses TRBV20-1 with TRBJ2-7; no clear D. Per germline, CDR1 DFQATT and CDR2 SNEGSKA (reference sequence). V was shortened by 0 bases and J by 7 bases, with 13 bases between the two germline ends. The CDR3 loop spans 13 amino acids.